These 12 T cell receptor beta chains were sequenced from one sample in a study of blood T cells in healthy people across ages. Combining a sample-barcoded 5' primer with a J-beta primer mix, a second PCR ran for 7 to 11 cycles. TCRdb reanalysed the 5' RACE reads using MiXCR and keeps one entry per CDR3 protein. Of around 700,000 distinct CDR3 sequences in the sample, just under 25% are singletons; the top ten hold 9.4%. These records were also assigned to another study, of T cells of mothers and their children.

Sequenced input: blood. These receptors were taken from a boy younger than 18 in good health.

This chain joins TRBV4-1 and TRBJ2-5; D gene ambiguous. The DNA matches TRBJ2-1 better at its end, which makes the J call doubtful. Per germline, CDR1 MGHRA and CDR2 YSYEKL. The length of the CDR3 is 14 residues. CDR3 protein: CASSADVEDDEQFF. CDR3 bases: TGCGCCAGCAGCGCAGATGTGGAAGACGATGAGCAGTTCTTC.

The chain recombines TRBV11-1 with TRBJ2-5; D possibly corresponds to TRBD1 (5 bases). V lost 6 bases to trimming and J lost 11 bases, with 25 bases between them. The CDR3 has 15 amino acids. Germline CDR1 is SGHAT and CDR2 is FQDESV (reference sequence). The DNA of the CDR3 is TGTGCCAGCAGTCCGCACAGGTACTCCTACAATGAGCAGTACTTC. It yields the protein CASSPHRYSYNEQYF.

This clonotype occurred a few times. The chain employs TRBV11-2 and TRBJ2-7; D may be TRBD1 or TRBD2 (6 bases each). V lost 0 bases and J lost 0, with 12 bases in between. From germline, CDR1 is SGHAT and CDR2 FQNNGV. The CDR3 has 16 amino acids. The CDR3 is CASSLEEGVSSYEQYF. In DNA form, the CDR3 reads TGTGCCAGCAGCTTAGAGGAGGGGGTCAGCTCCTACGAGCAGTACTTC.

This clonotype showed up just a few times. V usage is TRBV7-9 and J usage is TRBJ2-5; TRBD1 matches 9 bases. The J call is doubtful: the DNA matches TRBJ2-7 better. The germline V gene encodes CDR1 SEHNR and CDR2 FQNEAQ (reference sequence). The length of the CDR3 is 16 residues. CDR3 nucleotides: TGTGCCAGCAGCAGAATCGCCGGGACAGGGATGTCCGAGCAGTACTTC. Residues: CASSRIAGTGMSEQYF.

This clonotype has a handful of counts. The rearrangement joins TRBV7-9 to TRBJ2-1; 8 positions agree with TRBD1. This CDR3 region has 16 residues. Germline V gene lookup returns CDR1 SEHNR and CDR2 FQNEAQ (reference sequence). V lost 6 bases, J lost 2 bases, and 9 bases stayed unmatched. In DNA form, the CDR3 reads TGTGCCAGCAGTCCATTCCCGGGACAGGCCTACAATGAGCAGTTCTTC. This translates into CASSPFPGQAYNEQFF. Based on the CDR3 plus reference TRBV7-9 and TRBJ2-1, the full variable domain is DTGVSQNPRHKITKRGQNVTFRCDPISEHNRLYWYRQTLGQGPEFLTYFQNEAQLEKSRLLSDRFSAERPKGSFSTLEIQRTEQGDSAMYLCASSPFPGQAYNEQFFGPGTRLTVL.

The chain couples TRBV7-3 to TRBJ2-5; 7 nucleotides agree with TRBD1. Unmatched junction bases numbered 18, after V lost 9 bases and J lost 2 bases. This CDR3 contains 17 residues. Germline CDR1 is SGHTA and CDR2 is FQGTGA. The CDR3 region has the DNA TGTGCCAGGCTCGACAGGGTCAGACTCACGGAGCAAGAGACCCAGTACTTC. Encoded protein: CARLDRVRLTEQETQYF.

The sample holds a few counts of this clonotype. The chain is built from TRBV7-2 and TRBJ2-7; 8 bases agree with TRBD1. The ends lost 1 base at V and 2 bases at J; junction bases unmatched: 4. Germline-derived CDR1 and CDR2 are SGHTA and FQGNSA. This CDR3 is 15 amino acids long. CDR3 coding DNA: TGTGCCAGCAGCTTAGAATCAGGGGGCGCCTACGAGCAGTACTTC. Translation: CASSLESGGAYEQYF.

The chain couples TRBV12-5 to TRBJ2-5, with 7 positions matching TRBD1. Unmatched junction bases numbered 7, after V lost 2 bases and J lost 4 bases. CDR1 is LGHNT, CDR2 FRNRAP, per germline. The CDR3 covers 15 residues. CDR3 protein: CASGLIGTVLETQYF. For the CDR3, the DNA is TGTGCTAGTGGTTTGATCGGGACAGTCTTAGAGACCCAGTACTTC.

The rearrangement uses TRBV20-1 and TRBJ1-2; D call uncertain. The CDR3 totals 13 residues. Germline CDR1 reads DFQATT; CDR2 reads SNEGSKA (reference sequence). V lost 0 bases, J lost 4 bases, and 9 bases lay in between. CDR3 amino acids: CSAREDGSYGYTF. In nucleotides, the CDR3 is TGCAGTGCTAGAGAGGACGGTTCCTATGGCTACACCTTC.

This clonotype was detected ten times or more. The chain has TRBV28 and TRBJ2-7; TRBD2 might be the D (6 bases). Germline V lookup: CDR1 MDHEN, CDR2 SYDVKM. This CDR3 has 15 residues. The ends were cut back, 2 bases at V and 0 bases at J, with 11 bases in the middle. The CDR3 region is CASSLNRRDSYEQYF. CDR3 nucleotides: TGTGCCAGCAGTTTAAATAGGAGGGACTCCTACGAGCAGTACTTC.

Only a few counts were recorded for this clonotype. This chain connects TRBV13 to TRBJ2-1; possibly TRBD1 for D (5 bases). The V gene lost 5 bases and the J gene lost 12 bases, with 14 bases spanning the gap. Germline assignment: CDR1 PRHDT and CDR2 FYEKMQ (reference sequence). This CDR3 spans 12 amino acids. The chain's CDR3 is CASSVDRGGQFF. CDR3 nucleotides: TGTGCCAGCAGCGTAGACAGAGGTGGGCAGTTCTTC.

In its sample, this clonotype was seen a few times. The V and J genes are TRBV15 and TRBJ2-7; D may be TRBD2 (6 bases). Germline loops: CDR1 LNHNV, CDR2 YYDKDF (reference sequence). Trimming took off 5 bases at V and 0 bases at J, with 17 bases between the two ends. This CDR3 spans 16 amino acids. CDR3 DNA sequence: TGTGCCACCAGCCCATACGGGGGATTGAACTCCTACGAGCAGTACTTC. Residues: CATSPYGGLNSYEQYF.